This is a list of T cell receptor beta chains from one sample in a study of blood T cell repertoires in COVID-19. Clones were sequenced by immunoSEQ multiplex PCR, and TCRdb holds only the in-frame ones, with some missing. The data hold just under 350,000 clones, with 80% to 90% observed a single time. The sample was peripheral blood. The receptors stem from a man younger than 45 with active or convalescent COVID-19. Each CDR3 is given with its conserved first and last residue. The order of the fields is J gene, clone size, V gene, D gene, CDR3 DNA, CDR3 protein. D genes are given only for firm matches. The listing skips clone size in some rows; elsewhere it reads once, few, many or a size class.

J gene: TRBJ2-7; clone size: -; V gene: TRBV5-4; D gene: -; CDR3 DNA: TGTGCCAGCAGCTTGCCACCGGGGGACGAGCAGTACTTC; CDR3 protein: CASSLPPGDEQYF
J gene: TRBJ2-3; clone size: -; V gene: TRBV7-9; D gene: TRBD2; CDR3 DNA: TGTGCCAGCAGCAGACCCGGGAGGATAGATACGCAGTATTTT; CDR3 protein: CASSRPGRIDTQYF
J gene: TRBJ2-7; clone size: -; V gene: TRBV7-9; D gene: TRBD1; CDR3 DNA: TGTGCCAGCAGCTTAGAGGGGGACAGGGGGTACGAGCAGTACTTC; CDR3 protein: CASSLEGDRGYEQYF
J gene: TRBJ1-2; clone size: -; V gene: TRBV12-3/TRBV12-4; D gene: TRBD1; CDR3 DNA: TGTGCCAGCAGTCGACAGGGGGACTATGGCTACACCTTC; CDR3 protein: CASSRQGDYGYTF
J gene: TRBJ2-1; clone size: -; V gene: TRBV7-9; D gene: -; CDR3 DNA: TGTGCCAGCAGCGTTGAGTACAATGAGCAGTTCTTC; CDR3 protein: CASSVEYNEQFF
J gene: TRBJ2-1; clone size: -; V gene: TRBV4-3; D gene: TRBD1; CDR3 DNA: TGCGCCAGCAGCCCCGACAGGGGAAATGAGCAGTTCTTC; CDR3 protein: CASSPDRGNEQFF
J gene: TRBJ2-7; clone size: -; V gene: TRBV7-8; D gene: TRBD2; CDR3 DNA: TGTGCCAGCAGCCTCGTTAGCGGGGAGTCCTCCTACGAGCAGTACTTC; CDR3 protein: CASSLVSGESSYEQYF
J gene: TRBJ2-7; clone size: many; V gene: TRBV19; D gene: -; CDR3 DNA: TGTGCCAGTAGTGTCAGGGGCGAGGTGTCGGACGAGCAGTACTTC; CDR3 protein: CASSVRGEVSDEQYF
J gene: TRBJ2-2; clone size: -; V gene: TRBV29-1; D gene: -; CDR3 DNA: TGCACCCTCCCCCCGGTTTGTACCGGGGAGCTGTTTTTT; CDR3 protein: CTLPPVCTGELFF
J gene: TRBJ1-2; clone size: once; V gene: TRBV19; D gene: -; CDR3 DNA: TGTGCCAGTAGTATACGGGGAGCCGGCTATGGCTACACCTTC; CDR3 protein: CASSIRGAGYGYTF
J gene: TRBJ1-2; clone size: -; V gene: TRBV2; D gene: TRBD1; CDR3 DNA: TGTGCCAGCAGTTACAGGGGGAAAGACTATGGCTACACCTTC; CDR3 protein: CASSYRGKDYGYTF
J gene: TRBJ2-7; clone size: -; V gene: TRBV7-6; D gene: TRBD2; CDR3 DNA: TGTGCCAGCAGCTCCCGCAGCGGGAGCTCCTACGAGCAGTACTTC; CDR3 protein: CASSSRSGSSYEQYF
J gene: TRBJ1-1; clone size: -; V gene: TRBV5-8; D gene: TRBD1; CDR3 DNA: TGTGCCAGCAGACATAGACAGGGATTACTTATGAACACTGAAGCTTTCTTT; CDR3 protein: CASRHRQGLLMNTEAFF
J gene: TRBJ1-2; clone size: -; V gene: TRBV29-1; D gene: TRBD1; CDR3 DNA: TGCAGCGCTTTGACAGGGAAAGGCTACACCTTC; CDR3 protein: CSALTGKGYTF
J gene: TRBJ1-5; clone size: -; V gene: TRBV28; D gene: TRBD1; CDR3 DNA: TGTGCCAGCAGCAGGACAGGGACACCTCAGCCCCAGCATTTT; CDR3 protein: CASSRTGTPQPQHF
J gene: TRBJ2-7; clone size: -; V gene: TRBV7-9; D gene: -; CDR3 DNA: TGTGCTTCTGAGGGGGTCTCCTACGAGCAGTACTTC; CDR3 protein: CASEGVSYEQYF
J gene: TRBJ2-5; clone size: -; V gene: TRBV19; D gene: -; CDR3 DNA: TGTGCCAGCGGACGGGGTTGGGAGACCCAGTACTTC; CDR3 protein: CASGRGWETQYF
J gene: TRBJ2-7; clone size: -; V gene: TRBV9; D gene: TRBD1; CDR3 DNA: TGTGCCAGCAGCGTTGGGACAGGCCCCTACGAGCAGTACTTC; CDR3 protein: CASSVGTGPYEQYF
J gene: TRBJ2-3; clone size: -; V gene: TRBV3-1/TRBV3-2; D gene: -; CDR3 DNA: TGTGCCAGCGCACCACAGGGGGGGGGAGGAGATACGCAGTATTTT; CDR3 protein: CASAPQGGGGDTQYF
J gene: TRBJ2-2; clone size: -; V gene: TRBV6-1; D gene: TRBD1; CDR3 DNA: TGTGCCAGCAGTGGCCGTCGGACAGGGGAGTGGGGGGAGCTGTTTTTT; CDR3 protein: CASSGRRTGEWGELFF
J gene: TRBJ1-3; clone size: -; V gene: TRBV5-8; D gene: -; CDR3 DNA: TGTGCCAGCAGCTTACTAGATGGAAACACCATATATTTT; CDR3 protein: CASSLLDGNTIYF
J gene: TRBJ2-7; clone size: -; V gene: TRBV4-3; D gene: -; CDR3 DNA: TGCGCCAGCAGCCAAGCTCGAAGGGGCCGCTCCTACGAGCAGTACTTC; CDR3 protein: CASSQARRGRSYEQYF
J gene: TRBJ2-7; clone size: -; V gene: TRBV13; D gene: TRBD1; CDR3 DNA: TGTGCCAGCAGCAGAATCCTCGGGACAGGGGCCGCCAAGCTGCATGACGAGCAGTACTTC; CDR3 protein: CASSRILGTGAAKLHDEQYF
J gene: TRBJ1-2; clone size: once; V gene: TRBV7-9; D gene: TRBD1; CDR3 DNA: TGTGCCAGCAGCTTAAGGCGGACAGGGGGAAAGGGAGATGGCTACACCTTC; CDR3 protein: CASSLRRTGGKGDGYTF
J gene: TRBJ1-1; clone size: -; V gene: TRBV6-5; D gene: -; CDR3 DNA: TGTGCCAGCAGTTACTCACAGAACACTGAAGCTTTCTTT; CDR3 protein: CASSYSQNTEAFF
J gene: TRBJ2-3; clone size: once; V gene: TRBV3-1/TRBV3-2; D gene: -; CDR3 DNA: TGTGCCAGCAGCCAAGGGGTAGCGGCTAGCACAGATACGCAGTATTTT; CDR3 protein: CASSQGVAASTDTQYF
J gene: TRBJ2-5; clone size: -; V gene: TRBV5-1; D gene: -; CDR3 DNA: TGCGCCAGCAGCCGCGGCGTGGGGCGTGCGACCCAGTACTTC; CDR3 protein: CASSRGVGRATQYF
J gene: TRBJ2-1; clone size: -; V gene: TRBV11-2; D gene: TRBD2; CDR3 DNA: TGTGCCAGCAGCCTCTCGCGGGACTATACTGAGCAGTTCTTC; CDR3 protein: CASSLSRDYTEQFF
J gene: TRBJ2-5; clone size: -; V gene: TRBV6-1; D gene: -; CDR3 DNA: TGTGCCAGCAGTGAAAGTATTTGGCAGGGCGAAAAGACCCAGTACTTC; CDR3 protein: CASSESIWQGEKTQYF
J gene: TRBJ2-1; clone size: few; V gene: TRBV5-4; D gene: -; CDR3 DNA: TGTGCCAGCAGACCGCCCCTGGGGCCGGATGAGCAGTTCTTC; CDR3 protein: CASRPPLGPDEQFF
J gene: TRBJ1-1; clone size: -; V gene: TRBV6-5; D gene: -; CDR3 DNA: TGTGCCAGCAGTTACGACAGCCCGGCTATGAACACTGAAGCTTTCTTT; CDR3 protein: CASSYDSPAMNTEAFF
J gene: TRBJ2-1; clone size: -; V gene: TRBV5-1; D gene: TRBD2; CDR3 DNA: TGCGCCAGCAGCCACCGACTAGCGGGGGGCCCTATATCCTACAATGAGCAGTTCTTC; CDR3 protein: CASSHRLAGGPISYNEQFF
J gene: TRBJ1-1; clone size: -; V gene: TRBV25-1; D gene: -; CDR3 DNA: TGTGCCAGCAGTGACACGTGGCTGAACACTGAAGCTTTCTTT; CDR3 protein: CASSDTWLNTEAFF
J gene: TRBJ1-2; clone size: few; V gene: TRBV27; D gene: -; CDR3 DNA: TGTGCCAGCAGTTTAAGGGGTCAGTTGGGGATCTATGGCTACACCTTC; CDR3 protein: CASSLRGQLGIYGYTF
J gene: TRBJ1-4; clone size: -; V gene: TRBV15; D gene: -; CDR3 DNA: TGTGCCACCAGCAGAGAGGAGGGCCTGAGGAATGAAAAACTGTTTTTT; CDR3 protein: CATSREEGLRNEKLFF
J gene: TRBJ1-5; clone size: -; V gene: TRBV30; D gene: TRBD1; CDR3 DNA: TGTGCCTGGAGTGGTACAGGGGTAAGTCAGCCCCAGCATTTT; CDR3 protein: CAWSGTGVSQPQHF
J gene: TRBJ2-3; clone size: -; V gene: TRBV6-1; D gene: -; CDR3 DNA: TGTGCCAGCAGTGAAGCGCCCAGGGAACTCACAGATACGCAGTATTTT; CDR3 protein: CASSEAPRELTDTQYF
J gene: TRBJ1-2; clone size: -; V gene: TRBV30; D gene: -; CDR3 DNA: TGTGCCTGGAGTGTTAGTTCGGTCTATGGCTACACCTTC; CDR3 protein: CAWSVSSVYGYTF
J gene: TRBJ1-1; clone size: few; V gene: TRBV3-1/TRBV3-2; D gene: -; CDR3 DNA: TGTGCCAGCAGCCCCGGAGCAGGGTTTGACACTGAAGCTTTCTTT; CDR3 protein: CASSPGAGFDTEAFF
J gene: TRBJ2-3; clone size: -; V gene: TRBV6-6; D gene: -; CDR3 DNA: TGTGCCAGCAGTCAGACGGGAGAGCACACAGATACGCAGTATTTT; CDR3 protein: CASSQTGEHTDTQYF
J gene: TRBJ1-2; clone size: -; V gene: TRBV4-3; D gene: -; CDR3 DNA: TGCGCCAGCAGCCGAGGACAGTCTTCTGGTATCTATGGCTACACCTTC; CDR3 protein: CASSRGQSSGIYGYTF
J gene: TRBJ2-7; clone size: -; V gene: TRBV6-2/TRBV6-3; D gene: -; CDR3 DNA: TGTGCCAGCAGTCCACAGGGTGAGAGCGAGCAGTACTTC; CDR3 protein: CASSPQGESEQYF
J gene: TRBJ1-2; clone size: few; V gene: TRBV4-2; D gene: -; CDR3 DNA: TGTGCCAGCAGCCAAGAGGCAGGGCCTGGTAATGGCTACACCTTC; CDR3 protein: CASSQEAGPGNGYTF
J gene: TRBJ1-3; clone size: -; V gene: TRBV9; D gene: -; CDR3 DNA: TGTGCCAGCAGCGTAGGAGTTGCTCCTGGAAACACCATATATTTT; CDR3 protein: CASSVGVAPGNTIYF
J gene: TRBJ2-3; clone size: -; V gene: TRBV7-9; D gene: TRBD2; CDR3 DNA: TGTGCCAGCAGCTTGAGCCTAGCGGGTACGCAGTATTTT; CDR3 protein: CASSLSLAGTQYF
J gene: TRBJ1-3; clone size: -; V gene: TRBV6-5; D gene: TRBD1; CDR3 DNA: TGTGCCAGCAGTCTTACAGGGGCATCTGGAAACACCATATATTTT; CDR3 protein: CASSLTGASGNTIYF
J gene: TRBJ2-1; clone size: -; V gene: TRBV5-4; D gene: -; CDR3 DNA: TGTGCCAGCAGCTTGGCAGTGAATGAGCAGTTCTTC; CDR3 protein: CASSLAVNEQFF
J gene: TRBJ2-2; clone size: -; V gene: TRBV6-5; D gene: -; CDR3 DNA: TGTGCCAGCAGCCCCGGGACTGCGAACACCGGGGAGCTGTTTTTT; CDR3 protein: CASSPGTANTGELFF
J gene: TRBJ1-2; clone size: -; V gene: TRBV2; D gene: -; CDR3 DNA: TGTGCCAGCAGTGAAAACAGGGTCGAGGGCTACACCTTC; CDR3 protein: CASSENRVEGYTF
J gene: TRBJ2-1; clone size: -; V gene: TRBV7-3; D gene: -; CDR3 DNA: TGTGCCAGCAGCTTAAGTCCCTCCAATGAGCAGTTCTTC; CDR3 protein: CASSLSPSNEQFF
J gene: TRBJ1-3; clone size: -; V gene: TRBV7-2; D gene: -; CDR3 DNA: TGTGCCAGCAGCTTAGAACAGTTCTCTGGAAACACCATATATTTT; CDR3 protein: CASSLEQFSGNTIYF
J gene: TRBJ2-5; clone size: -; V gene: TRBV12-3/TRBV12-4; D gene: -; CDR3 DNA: TGTGCCAGCAGTTCGGGTGTCCAAGAGACCCAGTACTTC; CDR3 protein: CASSSGVQETQYF
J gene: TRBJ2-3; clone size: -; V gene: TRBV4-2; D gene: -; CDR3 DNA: TGTGCCAGCAGCCAAGCCCGGACAGAGGCAGATACGCAGTATTTT; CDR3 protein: CASSQARTEADTQYF
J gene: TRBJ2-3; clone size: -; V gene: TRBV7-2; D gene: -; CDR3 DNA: TGTGCCAGCAGCCCCCGGACTCAATCAGATACGCAGTATTTT; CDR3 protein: CASSPRTQSDTQYF
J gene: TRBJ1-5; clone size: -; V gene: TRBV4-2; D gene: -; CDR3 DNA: TGTGCCAGCAGCCCAGGGGATAGCAATCAGCCCCAGCATTTT; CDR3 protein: CASSPGDSNQPQHF
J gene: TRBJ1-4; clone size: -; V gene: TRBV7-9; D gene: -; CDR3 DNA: TGTGCCAGCAGCCCCCAGGGGTATGAAAAACTGTTTTTT; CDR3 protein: CASSPQGYEKLFF
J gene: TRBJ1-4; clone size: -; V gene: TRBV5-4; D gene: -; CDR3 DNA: TGTGCCAGCAGCCTTGACAGAGTTAATGAAAAACTGTTTTTT; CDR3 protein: CASSLDRVNEKLFF
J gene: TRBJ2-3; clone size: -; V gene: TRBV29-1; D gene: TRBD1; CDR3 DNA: TGCAGCGTTGGGGACAGGGGGCTTGATACGCAGTATTTT; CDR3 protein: CSVGDRGLDTQYF
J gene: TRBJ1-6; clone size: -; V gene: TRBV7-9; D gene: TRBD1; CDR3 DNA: TGTGCCAGCAGCTCCTTGGGACAGGGATCACCCCTCCACTTT; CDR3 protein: CASSSLGQGSPLHF
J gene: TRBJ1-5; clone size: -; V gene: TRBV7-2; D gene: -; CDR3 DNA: TGTGCCAGCAGCTTACTAGGGGTGAATCAGCCCCAGCATTTT; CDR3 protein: CASSLLGVNQPQHF